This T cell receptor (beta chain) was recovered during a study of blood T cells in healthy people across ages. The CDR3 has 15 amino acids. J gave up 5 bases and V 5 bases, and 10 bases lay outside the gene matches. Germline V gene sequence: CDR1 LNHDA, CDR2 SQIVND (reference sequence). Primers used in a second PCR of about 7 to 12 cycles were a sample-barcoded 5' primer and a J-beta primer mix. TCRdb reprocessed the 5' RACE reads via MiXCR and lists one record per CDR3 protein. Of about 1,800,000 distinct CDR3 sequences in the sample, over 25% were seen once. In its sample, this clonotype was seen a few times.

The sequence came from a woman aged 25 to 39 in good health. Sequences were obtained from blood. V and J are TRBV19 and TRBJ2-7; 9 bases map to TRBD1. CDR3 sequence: CASSRSGTGQNEQYF. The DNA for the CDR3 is TGTGCCAGTAGTCGCTCCGGGACAGGGCAGAACGAGCAGTACTTC.